These T cell receptor beta chains were read from a single sample in a study of regulatory T cells in long-lasting Graves disease. Each CDR3 protein gets one entry after TCRdb re-called the multiplex PCR reads with MiXCR. The sample records roughly 500,000 distinct CDR3 sequences, 12% to 15% being singletons. These data were likewise used in another study, on T cells in Graves' hyperthyroidism and ophthalmopathy.

The sample consisted of peripheral blood mononuclear cells (PBMCs), taken at new diagnosis, from a patient treated with antithyroid drugs. Source of these receptors: a woman in her fifties or sixties with Graves disease. The CDR3 runs from the conserved cysteine through the conserved F or W. The D gene is left open where the match is weak. The size of a clone is reported for some rows only, either as once, few or many, or as a class for expanded clones.

j_call	d_call	clone_size	v_call	cdr3_nt	cdr3_aa
TRBJ2-3	TRBD2	many	TRBV5-1	TGCGCCAGCAGCCAAGGAGAAGCGGGGGATACGCAGTATTTT	CASSQGEAGDTQYF
TRBJ2-3	.	many	TRBV6-2/TRBV6-3	TGTGCCAGCAGAGCGAGGGGCAGGGCGGTTCTCAGGACAGATACGCAGTATTTT	CASRARGRAVLRTDTQYF
TRBJ2-3	TRBD2	many	TRBV2	TGTGCCAGCAGGAGGGAGGCGGGAGGGCCGGAAGATACGCAGTATTTT	CASRREAGGPEDTQYF
TRBJ2-3	TRBD1	many	TRBV7-9	TGTGCCAGCAGTCTCGGGACAGGACCAGATACGCAGTATTTT	CASSLGTGPDTQYF
TRBJ2-5	TRBD2	many	TRBV5-4	TGTGCCAGCAGCTTTCGTCTAGCGGGAGGGGAGACCCAGTACTTC	CASSFRLAGGETQYF
TRBJ1-2	.	.	TRBV20-1	TGCAGTGCTATTACCGGGCCCGGGAACTATGGCTACACCTTC	CSAITGPGNYGYTF
TRBJ2-5	.	.	TRBV29-1	TGCAGCGTTGAACAGCAGGATGGGGGAGGGGGAGAGACCCAGTACTTC	CSVEQQDGGGGETQYF
TRBJ2-7	TRBD2	few	TRBV18	TGTGCCAGCTCACCACCGAGCGGGGCACGATACGAGCAGTACTTC	CASSPPSGARYEQYF
TRBJ2-7	.	few	TRBV27	TGTGCCAGCAGTTTATCGACGGGTTTCCCTTACGAGCAGTACTTC	CASSLSTGFPYEQYF
TRBJ1-2	TRBD1	many	TRBV28	TGTGCCAGCAGTTTAGCGCGGACAGGGGCCTATGGCTACACCTTC	CASSLARTGAYGYTF
TRBJ2-5	.	many	TRBV28	TGTGCCAGCAGTTTGCCAGGGGAGAAGACCCAGTACTTC	CASSLPGEKTQYF
TRBJ1-2	TRBD1	few	TRBV9	TGTGCCAGCAGAGCAAGGACAGGGGACTATGGCTACACCTTC	CASRARTGDYGYTF
TRBJ2-3	.	many	TRBV28	TGTGCCAGCAGTTATCCGGCACCCTACACAGATACGCAGTATTTT	CASSYPAPYTDTQYF
TRBJ1-2	.	many	TRBV2	TGTGCCAGCAGTGAAGAGGAGAGTTTACATGGCTACACCTTC	CASSEEESLHGYTF
TRBJ1-1	.	many	TRBV30	TGTGCCTGGACTAATGCGGGGATCGGGGACACTGAAGCTTTCTTT	CAWTNAGIGDTEAFF
TRBJ2-4	.	many	TRBV28	TGTGCCAGCAGTTTTGGGGACATTCAGTACTTC	CASSFGDIQYF
TRBJ1-4	.	many	TRBV6-1	TGTGCCAGCAGTGGGCTCCCAGGGGCGGCAACTAATGAAAAACTGTTTTTT	CASSGLPGAATNEKLFF
TRBJ2-1	TRBD2	.	TRBV6-2/TRBV6-3	TGTGCCAGCAGTTACCAGCGGGAGGGCCGCAATGAGCAGTTCTTC	CASSYQREGRNEQFF
TRBJ2-7	.	.	TRBV5-5	TGTGCCAGCACCCTGGACAGCGGATCCTACGAGCAGTACTTC	CASTLDSGSYEQYF
TRBJ1-1	TRBD1	many	TRBV28	TGTGCCAGCAGTTTTTACCGGGACAGGGGGATGAACACTGAAGCTTTCTTT	CASSFYRDRGMNTEAFF
TRBJ1-2	TRBD1	many	TRBV5-1	TGCGCCAGCAGCTTGGAAACAGGGGTCTATGGCTACACCTTC	CASSLETGVYGYTF
TRBJ1-5	.	.	TRBV19	TGTGCCAGTAGTATCTTCACACCCCAGCATTTT	CASSIFTPQHF
TRBJ2-5	TRBD1	many	TRBV27	TGTGCCAGCAGTTTAACCGCCAGGGGGTTAGAGACCCAGTACTTC	CASSLTARGLETQYF
TRBJ1-6	.	.	TRBV2	TGTGCCAGCAACTCGCGGAGGTCACCCCTCCACTTT	CASNSRRSPLHF
TRBJ2-3	TRBD1	few	TRBV7-3	TGTGCCAGCAGCCCTAGAGGGGGCTACCCAGATACGCAGTATTTT	CASSPRGGYPDTQYF
TRBJ2-1	TRBD2	.	TRBV7-8	TGTGCCAGCAGCATACCTTTTTCGGGAGGGGGGCACAATGAGCAGTTCTTC	CASSIPFSGGGHNEQFF
TRBJ2-5	TRBD1	.	TRBV14	TGTGCCAGCAGCCCTTGGGACAGTCTTCAAGAGACCCAGTACTTC	CASSPWDSLQETQYF
TRBJ2-7	.	.	TRBV9	TGTGCCAGCAGCGTACAGTCCACCAGCTACGAGCAGTACTTC	CASSVQSTSYEQYF
TRBJ1-5	.	many	TRBV28	TGTGCCAGCAGTTTAGGGCAGGGATATCAGCCCCAGCATTTT	CASSLGQGYQPQHF
TRBJ2-1	TRBD1	few	TRBV5-1	TGCGCCAGCAGCTTGGCGGGGACAGGGGGAATTTACAATGAGCAGTTCTTC	CASSLAGTGGIYNEQFF
TRBJ2-2	.	many	TRBV5-1	TGCGCCAGCAGCCGCGGCCCAACTCTCGCCGGGGAGCTGTTTTTT	CASSRGPTLAGELFF
TRBJ2-2	TRBD1	many	TRBV28	TGTGCCAGCAGTACGGGACAGCCCGCCGGGGAGCTGTTTTTT	CASSTGQPAGELFF
TRBJ1-2	.	.	TRBV5-1	TGCGCCAGCAGCTTGAATTTGCCCTCCATCCATGGCTACACCTTC	CASSLNLPSIHGYTF
TRBJ2-3	.	many	TRBV5-5	TGTGCCAGCAGCCTACAGAGTGAACGCACAGATACGCAGTATTTT	CASSLQSERTDTQYF